The table lists the clone carrying this T cell receptor beta chain with many counts. The antigen is not known. Both iRepertoire HTBI primers and Arm-PCR of CDR3 regions were used to build the TCR beta libraries. TCRdb re-called the multiplex PCR reads through MiXCR, storing one row per CDR3 protein. There are approximately 490,000 distinct CDR3 sequences in the sample; under 20% occur only once, and 12% lies in the top ten. This entry comes from a study of regulatory T cells in long-lasting Graves disease. Overall study results and limits: Comparison showed that persistent patients shared more public clonotypes (around 3,000) than new patients (966). Analyses excluded thyroid tissue, covering peripheral blood alone.

CDR3 size: 16 residues. Unmatched junction bases numbered 8, after V lost 1 base and J lost 7 bases. Time point: newly diagnosed GD, antithyroid drugs for less than 3 months. RNA isolated from PBMCs was used to make the TCR library. This sample also belongs to another study, concerning T cells in Graves' hyperthyroidism and ophthalmopathy.

The sample consisted of peripheral blood mononuclear cells (PBMCs), taken at new diagnosis, from a patient treated with antithyroid drugs. The origin of this receptor is a man aged 40-49 years with Graves disease. The rearrangement joins TRBV12-3 or TRBV12-4 to TRBJ2-1, with TRBD2 matching over 9 bases. DNA for the CDR3: TGTGCCAGCAGTTTAGATGCGGGAGGGCCTTGGAATGAGCAGTTCTTC. Translation: CASSLDAGGPWNEQFF.